The T cell receptor (beta chain) described here comes from a study of T-cell reconstitution after alpha-beta-depleted transplantation in children. Preparation of the TCRbeta library involved a method that used unique molecular identifiers. TCRdb re-analysed the PCR reads in MiXCR, keeping a single row per CDR3 protein. This sample has around 410,000 distinct CDR3 sequences, with around 9.9% found just once. This clonotype occurred a few times. Source: PBMCs from the stem cell graft donor, taken from the stem cell graft. The sequence was collected from a human donor who donated a stem cell graft to a child with acute myeloid leukemia.

The CDR3 DNA follows: TGCGCCAGCAGCCCCGGGACAGGCCTGTACGAGCAGTACTTC. Translated, it gives CASSPGTGLYEQYF. The chain is built from TRBV5-1 and TRBJ2-7; 8 positions match TRBD1. Germline V gives CDR1 SGHRS, CDR2 YFSETQ. There are 14 residues in the CDR3. Losses at the gene ends were 4 bases for V and 4 bases for J; bases not matched to a gene: 7.